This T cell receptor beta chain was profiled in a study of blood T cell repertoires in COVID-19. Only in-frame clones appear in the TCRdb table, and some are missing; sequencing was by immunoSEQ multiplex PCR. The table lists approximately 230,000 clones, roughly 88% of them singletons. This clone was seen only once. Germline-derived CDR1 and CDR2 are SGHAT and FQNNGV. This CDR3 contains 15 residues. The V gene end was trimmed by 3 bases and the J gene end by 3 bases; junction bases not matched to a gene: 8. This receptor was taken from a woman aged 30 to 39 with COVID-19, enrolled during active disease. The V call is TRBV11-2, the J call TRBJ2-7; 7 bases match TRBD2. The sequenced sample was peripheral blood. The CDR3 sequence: CASSLGGEGIYEQYF. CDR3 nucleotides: TGTGCCAGCAGCTTGGGAGGGGAGGGGATCTACGAGCAGTACTTC.